A selection of T cell receptor beta chains follows, all from one sample in a study of neurological immune-mediated disorders. Each CDR3 protein gets one entry after TCRdb re-called the 5' RACE reads with MiXCR. The table records tens of thousands of distinct CDR3 sequences, 3% to 4% of them present only once. Sequenced: CD4+ T cells from blood. These receptors were taken from a woman aged 40 to 50 with multiple sclerosis. The CDR3 runs from the conserved cysteine through the conserved F or W. The order of the fields is clone size, D gene, J gene, V gene, CDR3 DNA, CDR3 protein. A D gene is named only where the DNA matches it firmly. Rows give clone size only sometimes, using once, few, many, or a class for an expanded clone.

clone_size: many; d_call: TRBD1; j_call: TRBJ1-4; v_call: TRBV5-1; cdr3_nt: TGCGCCAGCAGCCCCGGACAGGGGGAAGAAAAACTGTTTTTT; cdr3_aa: CASSPGQGEEKLFF
clone_size: many; d_call: -; j_call: TRBJ2-1; v_call: TRBV10-3; cdr3_nt: TGTGCCATCAGTCCGGGACAAACGGGCAATGAGCAGTTCTTC; cdr3_aa: CAISPGQTGNEQFF
clone_size: many; d_call: TRBD1; j_call: TRBJ2-5; v_call: TRBV6-4; cdr3_nt: TGTGCCAGCAGTGACTCAATGGGACAGCCGTTCCAAGAGACCCAGTACTTC; cdr3_aa: CASSDSMGQPFQETQYF
clone_size: many; d_call: -; j_call: TRBJ1-1; v_call: TRBV12-3/TRBV12-4; cdr3_nt: TGTGCCAGCAGTTTCCCAGGGGCCTATTCAGGGGAAGCTTTCTTT; cdr3_aa: CASSFPGAYSGEAFF
clone_size: many; d_call: TRBD1; j_call: TRBJ1-5; v_call: TRBV5-6; cdr3_nt: TGTGCCAGCAGCTTGCTCAGGGGGATTGATCAGCCCCAGCATTTT; cdr3_aa: CASSLLRGIDQPQHF
clone_size: many; d_call: -; j_call: TRBJ1-1; v_call: TRBV6-1; cdr3_nt: TGTGCCAGCCGCGGTGGGCTGGACACTGAAGCTTTCTTT; cdr3_aa: CASRGGLDTEAFF
clone_size: many; d_call: -; j_call: TRBJ2-2; v_call: TRBV15; cdr3_nt: TGTGCCACCAGCAGAGGTCGGTACACCGGGGAGCTGTTTTTT; cdr3_aa: CATSRGRYTGELFF
clone_size: many; d_call: -; j_call: TRBJ2-3; v_call: TRBV29-1; cdr3_nt: TGCAGCGTTGAGTGGCAGCTCTCAGATACGCAGTATTTT; cdr3_aa: CSVEWQLSDTQYF
clone_size: many; d_call: TRBD2; j_call: TRBJ2-5; v_call: TRBV10-3; cdr3_nt: TGTGCCATCAGTGCTAGCGGGGGGGCCGAGACCCAGTACTTC; cdr3_aa: CAISASGGAETQYF
clone_size: many; d_call: TRBD1; j_call: TRBJ1-2; v_call: TRBV2; cdr3_nt: TGTGCCAGCAGAGGACAGGGGGACTATGGCTACACCTTC; cdr3_aa: CASRGQGDYGYTF
clone_size: many; d_call: TRBD1; j_call: TRBJ1-5; v_call: TRBV6-2/TRBV6-3; cdr3_nt: TGTGCCAGCAGTTACTCGACAGGGGGTCGGCAGCCCCAGCATTTT; cdr3_aa: CASSYSTGGRQPQHF
clone_size: many; d_call: -; j_call: TRBJ1-2; v_call: TRBV5-1; cdr3_nt: TGCGCCAGCAAGCCCGGGGGTCAAAACTATGGCTACACCTTC; cdr3_aa: CASKPGGQNYGYTF
clone_size: many; d_call: -; j_call: TRBJ2-3; v_call: TRBV5-1; cdr3_nt: TGCGCCAGCAGCTCCGCCATCCAAGATACGCAGTATTTT; cdr3_aa: CASSSAIQDTQYF
clone_size: many; d_call: -; j_call: TRBJ2-1; v_call: TRBV5-1; cdr3_nt: TGCGCCAGCAGCTTCCGGGGGGCTGAGAATGAGCAGTTCTTC; cdr3_aa: CASSFRGAENEQFF
clone_size: many; d_call: TRBD2; j_call: TRBJ2-2; v_call: TRBV7-9; cdr3_nt: TGTGCCAGCAGCTTGGGACTAGGAGTGGGCCTGGAGCTGTTTTTT; cdr3_aa: CASSLGLGVGLELFF
clone_size: many; d_call: TRBD1; j_call: TRBJ2-2; v_call: TRBV9; cdr3_nt: TGTGCCAGCAGCGTAGCAGGGGGCGCCGGGGAGCTGTTTTTT; cdr3_aa: CASSVAGGAGELFF
clone_size: many; d_call: -; j_call: TRBJ2-2; v_call: TRBV5-1; cdr3_nt: TGCGCCAGCAGCTTGGGTTTCGGACCCTTAGGGACCGGGGAGCTGTTTTTT; cdr3_aa: CASSLGFGPLGTGELFF
clone_size: many; d_call: -; j_call: TRBJ2-6; v_call: TRBV20-1; cdr3_nt: TGCAGTGCACGTTCAGGGGCTGGGGCCAACGTCCTGACTTTC; cdr3_aa: CSARSGAGANVLTF
clone_size: many; d_call: TRBD2; j_call: TRBJ2-3; v_call: TRBV11-2; cdr3_nt: TGTGCCAGCAGCCGACGTGGACGGGGGGGAACAGATACGCAGTATTTT; cdr3_aa: CASSRRGRGGTDTQYF
clone_size: many; d_call: -; j_call: TRBJ1-4; v_call: TRBV6-5; cdr3_nt: TGTGCCAGCAGTACCCTCGCCGGGTGGGGGAGGAATGAAAAACTGTTTTTT; cdr3_aa: CASSTLAGWGRNEKLFF
clone_size: many; d_call: TRBD1; j_call: TRBJ1-2; v_call: TRBV4-2; cdr3_nt: TGTGCCAGCAGCCCGGGGACAGGGGACGGCTATGGCTACACCTTC; cdr3_aa: CASSPGTGDGYGYTF
clone_size: many; d_call: -; j_call: TRBJ2-1; v_call: TRBV20-1; cdr3_nt: TGCAGTGCTAGAGGGGGATTTTACAATGAGCAGTTCTTC; cdr3_aa: CSARGGFYNEQFF
clone_size: many; d_call: TRBD1; j_call: TRBJ1-1; v_call: TRBV11-2; cdr3_nt: TGTGCCAGCAGCTTCTCGACAGGGTTGGGTGAAGCTTTCTTT; cdr3_aa: CASSFSTGLGEAFF
clone_size: many; d_call: -; j_call: TRBJ1-3; v_call: TRBV12-3/TRBV12-4; cdr3_nt: TGTGCCAGCAGTTTTTATGGTGGAAACACCATATATTTT; cdr3_aa: CASSFYGGNTIYF
clone_size: many; d_call: -; j_call: TRBJ1-6; v_call: TRBV6-5; cdr3_nt: TGTGCCAGCAGGACAAGTAAGGGCAGGGGAAGTTTCCACTTT; cdr3_aa: CASRTSKGRGSFHF
clone_size: many; d_call: TRBD2; j_call: TRBJ2-5; v_call: TRBV3-1; cdr3_nt: TGTGCCAGCAGCCTGCCCTCGGGACTAGCGGGGGAAGAGACCCAGTACTTC; cdr3_aa: CASSLPSGLAGEETQYF
clone_size: many; d_call: -; j_call: TRBJ1-2; v_call: TRBV18; cdr3_nt: TGTGCCAGCACCCCTACCTCCTCCCACTATGGCTACACCTTC; cdr3_aa: CASTPTSSHYGYTF
clone_size: many; d_call: -; j_call: TRBJ1-1; v_call: TRBV20-1; cdr3_nt: TGCAGTGCTAGATTTCCGGGGGCAAACACTGAAGCTTTCTTT; cdr3_aa: CSARFPGANTEAFF
clone_size: many; d_call: TRBD1; j_call: TRBJ2-2; v_call: TRBV19; cdr3_nt: TGTGCCAGTAGTCTCTGGGACAGGGGGATGGGGGAGCTGTTTTTT; cdr3_aa: CASSLWDRGMGELFF
clone_size: many; d_call: TRBD1; j_call: TRBJ2-1; v_call: TRBV3-1; cdr3_nt: TGTGCCAGCAGCTTCCTAACAGGGGAAAATGAGCAGTTCTTC; cdr3_aa: CASSFLTGENEQFF
clone_size: many; d_call: -; j_call: TRBJ2-7; v_call: TRBV2; cdr3_nt: TGTGCCAGCAGTGAGGAGCTTCTCTACGAGCAGTACTTC; cdr3_aa: CASSEELLYEQYF
clone_size: many; d_call: TRBD2; j_call: TRBJ2-5; v_call: TRBV5-1; cdr3_nt: TGCGCCAGCAGCGGGACGACTAGCGTGGAGACCCAGTACTTC; cdr3_aa: CASSGTTSVETQYF
clone_size: many; d_call: -; j_call: TRBJ2-1; v_call: TRBV7-9; cdr3_nt: TGTGCCAGCAGCTTAGGGTCCGGCAATGAGCAGTTCTTC; cdr3_aa: CASSLGSGNEQFF
clone_size: many; d_call: TRBD2; j_call: TRBJ2-3; v_call: TRBV4-1; cdr3_nt: TGCGCCAGCAGCCAATCAAGGCTAGCGGGGGGGCGTAGCACAGATACGCAGTATTTT; cdr3_aa: CASSQSRLAGGRSTDTQYF
clone_size: many; d_call: TRBD2; j_call: TRBJ2-3; v_call: TRBV9; cdr3_nt: TGTGCCAGCAGCGTAGTAGGAACTAGCGGAAGTTCAGATACGCAGTATTTT; cdr3_aa: CASSVVGTSGSSDTQYF
clone_size: many; d_call: -; j_call: TRBJ2-3; v_call: TRBV29-1; cdr3_nt: TGCAGCGTTGGGGGGGACCCCATGGATACGCAGTATTTT; cdr3_aa: CSVGGDPMDTQYF
clone_size: many; d_call: -; j_call: TRBJ1-1; v_call: TRBV5-1; cdr3_nt: TGCGCCAGCAGCCCGAGGGTAGGCAGCGTAAGGTACACTGAAGCTTTCTTT; cdr3_aa: CASSPRVGSVRYTEAFF
clone_size: many; d_call: -; j_call: TRBJ1-5; v_call: TRBV20-1; cdr3_nt: TGCAGTGCTAGAGATGGAGGGCGTAGCAATCAGCCCCAGCATTTT; cdr3_aa: CSARDGGRSNQPQHF
clone_size: many; d_call: TRBD2; j_call: TRBJ2-3; v_call: TRBV7-6; cdr3_nt: TGTGCCAGCAGCTCCGGGCCTAATAGCGGGGGCGATACGCAGTATTTT; cdr3_aa: CASSSGPNSGGDTQYF
clone_size: many; d_call: TRBD2; j_call: TRBJ2-3; v_call: TRBV15; cdr3_nt: TGTGCCACCAGCAGGCGTCCTAGCGGGGGGGCCGATGATACGCAGTATTTT; cdr3_aa: CATSRRPSGGADDTQYF
clone_size: many; d_call: -; j_call: TRBJ2-7; v_call: TRBV10-3; cdr3_nt: TGTGCCATCAGTGAGTCAAGGGCAGGGCACGAGCAGTACTTC; cdr3_aa: CAISESRAGHEQYF
clone_size: many; d_call: -; j_call: TRBJ1-2; v_call: TRBV5-1; cdr3_nt: TGCGCCAGCAGCTTGGCGGCAGGAGACTATGGCTACACCTTC; cdr3_aa: CASSLAAGDYGYTF
clone_size: many; d_call: TRBD2; j_call: TRBJ2-5; v_call: TRBV5-1; cdr3_nt: TGCGCCAGCAGCTCGGGGGGAACAGAGACCCAGTACTTC; cdr3_aa: CASSSGGTETQYF
clone_size: many; d_call: -; j_call: TRBJ1-1; v_call: TRBV20-1; cdr3_nt: TGCAGTGCTAGACAGGGAGGATACTCCAACACTGAAGCTTTCTTT; cdr3_aa: CSARQGGYSNTEAFF
clone_size: many; d_call: TRBD2; j_call: TRBJ2-1; v_call: TRBV5-1; cdr3_nt: TGCGCCAGCAGCGCGACTAGCGCTTTCTACAATGAGCAGTTCTTC; cdr3_aa: CASSATSAFYNEQFF
clone_size: many; d_call: -; j_call: TRBJ2-6; v_call: TRBV20-1; cdr3_nt: TGCAGTGCGCGGGCTGGGGCCAACGTCCTGACTTTC; cdr3_aa: CSARAGANVLTF
clone_size: many; d_call: -; j_call: TRBJ2-7; v_call: TRBV5-1; cdr3_nt: TGCGCCAGCAGCTTGGAGACAGCGACCTACGAGCAGTACTTC; cdr3_aa: CASSLETATYEQYF
clone_size: many; d_call: TRBD1; j_call: TRBJ2-6; v_call: TRBV20-1; cdr3_nt: TGCAGTGCTACGACAGGGGGCCTTCTAACTGGGGCCAACGTCCTGACTTTC; cdr3_aa: CSATTGGLLTGANVLTF
clone_size: many; d_call: -; j_call: TRBJ1-2; v_call: TRBV20-1; cdr3_nt: TGCAGTGCTAGCGAAGGTGGCTACACCTTC; cdr3_aa: CSASEGGYTF
clone_size: many; d_call: -; j_call: TRBJ2-2; v_call: TRBV27; cdr3_nt: TGTGCCAGCAGTTTAAATGGGCGGGGCGGATTGGCCGGGGAGCTGTTTTTT; cdr3_aa: CASSLNGRGGLAGELFF
clone_size: many; d_call: TRBD2; j_call: TRBJ2-7; v_call: TRBV7-2; cdr3_nt: TGTGCCAGCAGTTCAGGGACTAGGAAGTACTTC; cdr3_aa: CASSSGTRKYF
clone_size: -; d_call: -; j_call: TRBJ2-1; v_call: TRBV29-1; cdr3_nt: TGCAGCGCTTCGGGACTCCGCTATGAGCAGTTCTTC; cdr3_aa: CSASGLRYEQFF
clone_size: many; d_call: -; j_call: TRBJ1-3; v_call: TRBV5-1; cdr3_nt: TGCGCCAGCAGCTTCCAATTACTGGACTCTGGAAACACCATATATTTT; cdr3_aa: CASSFQLLDSGNTIYF
clone_size: many; d_call: -; j_call: TRBJ2-5; v_call: TRBV6-5; cdr3_nt: TGTGCCAGCAAGAGAACTTTTGGGGAGACCCAGTACTTC; cdr3_aa: CASKRTFGETQYF